This TCR beta chain was profiled in a study of T cells expressing NK-cell markers. Study-wide background: One of the eight sequenced donors was seronegative, whereas the other seven were HCMV-seropositive.

Study results and limitations: Clones of NKG2C+ T cells that had expanded were of unclear HCMV specificity. The leading position in the CD3+CD56-NKG2C+ fraction of a handful of donors also went to these clonotypes.

Points on this clonotype: Its antigen is as yet unknown.

This CDR3 has 13 amino acids. Germline V gene sequence: CDR1 LGHDT, CDR2 YNNKEL (reference sequence). TCRdb reworked the 5' RACE reads into one entry per CDR3 protein, no DNA. The sample has roughly 150,000 distinct CDR3 sequences. The V call is TRBV3-1, the J call TRBJ1-4; TCRdb names TRBD1, which stays unverified in the absence of DNA. The sequenced material came from blood T cells: a sorted CD56 or NKG2C T cell subset, CD4+ or CD8+ T cells, or bulk PBMC T cells (not recorded which). The sequence was collected from a woman aged 18-69 years in good health. The CDR3 loop is CASLGSPNEKLFF.